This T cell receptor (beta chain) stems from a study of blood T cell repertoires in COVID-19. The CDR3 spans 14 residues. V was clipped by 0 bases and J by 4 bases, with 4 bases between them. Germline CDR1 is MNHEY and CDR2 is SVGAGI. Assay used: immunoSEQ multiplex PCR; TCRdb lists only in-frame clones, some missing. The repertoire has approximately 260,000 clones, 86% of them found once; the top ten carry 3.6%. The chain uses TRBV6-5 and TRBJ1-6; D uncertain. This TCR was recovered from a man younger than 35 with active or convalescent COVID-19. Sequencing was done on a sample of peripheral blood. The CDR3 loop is CASSYSSYNSPLHF. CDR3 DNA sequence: TGTGCCAGCAGTTACTCTTCTTATAATTCACCCCTCCACTTT.